A selection of T cell receptor beta chains follows, all from one sample in a study of monozygotic twins with inflammatory bowel disease. TCRdb re-called the 5' RACE reads; every CDR3 protein appears as one record, without DNA. This repertoire comprises about 380,000 distinct CDR3 sequences; its ten largest clones make up just over 2.5%. The sample taken for sequencing was blood. All receptors derive from a human donor with ulcerative colitis or Crohn's disease, or a healthy co-twin of an affected twin (not recorded which). The CDR3 runs from the conserved cysteine through the conserved F or W.

V	J	CDR3
TRBV7-9	TRBJ1-1	CASSSQAKNTEAFF
TRBV12-5	TRBJ2-1	CASGPRPGTGGNEQFF
TRBV10-3	TRBJ2-5	CAVRPGQGLGLQETQYF
TRBV20-1	TRBJ1-5	CSALGTGISNQPQHF
TRBV4-3	TRBJ2-7	CASSRGVSYEQYF
TRBV7-9	TRBJ1-2	CASSSSEGWYGYTF
TRBV5-1	TRBJ1-5	CASSTDSNQPQHF
TRBV7-2	TRBJ2-5	CASSLALASGGTIGETQYF
TRBV5-6	TRBJ1-6	CASSGFDGQGSF
TRBV7-7	TRBJ2-1	CASSSGPGGSSYNEQFF
TRBV4-2	TRBJ2-3	CASSQLYLGNDANPDTQYF
TRBV30	TRBJ1-1	CAFFTRRDRGPRNTEAFF
TRBV29-1	TRBJ2-2	CSGESAGELFF
TRBV11-2	TRBJ1-2	CASSFGTGVPGYTF
TRBV7-2	TRBJ2-3	CAARGGTSTDTQYF
TRBV5-1	TRBJ1-6	CASSARARSLDPLHF
TRBV4-3	TRBJ2-3	CASSQSVSTDTQYF
TRBV5-6	TRBJ2-1	CASSFMGPLKGEQFF